This passage covers 3 T cell receptor beta chains from one sample sequenced in a study of T cells after yellow fever vaccination. TCRdb analysed the 5' RACE reads with MiXCR anew, one entry per CDR3 protein. Among some 300,000 distinct CDR3 sequences, about 10% were seen once, and the ten largest hold 3.3%. Material: CD4+ T cells sorted from PBMCs, obtained 45 days after the yellow fever booster vaccination. The receptors here all came from a man aged 18 to 35 who received the YFV17D yellow fever vaccine.

The chain recombines TRBV7-3 with TRBJ2-3; 11 nucleotides line up with TRBD1. The V segment lost 7 bases and the J segment 5 bases; nucleotides outside the gene matches: 8. Germline V gene lookup returns CDR1 SGHTA and CDR2 FQGTGA. CDR3 length: 15 amino acids. The CDR3: CASTMGQGDGDTQYF. CDR3 nucleotides: TGTGCCAGCACCATGGGACAGGGGGATGGAGATACGCAGTATTTT.

This sequence joins TRBV7-9 and TRBJ2-3; no reliable D call. Trimming stripped 3 bases from V and 5 bases from J, with 3 bases between. The CDR3 contains 11 residues. Germline V gives CDR1 SEHNR, CDR2 FQNEAQ (reference sequence). The CDR3 DNA reads TGTGCCAGCAGCTTTCAAGATACGCAGTATTTT. The encoded protein is CASSFQDTQYF. Complete variable domain (other parts from reference TRBV7-9 and TRBJ2-3): DTGVSQNPRHKITKRGQNVTFRCDPISEHNRLYWYRQTLGQGPEFLTYFQNEAQLEKSRLLSDRFSAERPKGSFSTLEIQRTEQGDSAMYLCASSFQDTQYFGPGTRLTVL.

V and J are TRBV7-2 and TRBJ2-5; 11 bases map to TRBD2. The CDR3 runs to 16 residues. The germline gives CDR1 SGHTA, CDR2 FQGNSA. V lost 2 bases, J lost 4 bases, and 6 bases stayed unmatched. CDR3: CASSLLAGGQGETQYF. Written as DNA, the CDR3 is TGTGCCAGCAGCTTACTAGCGGGGGGCCAGGGAGAGACCCAGTACTTC. Variable domain in full (rest from reference TRBV7-2 and TRBJ2-5): GAGVSQSPSNKVTEKGKDVELRCDPISGHTALYWYRQSLGQGLEFLIYFQGNSAPDKSGLPSDRFSAERTGGSVSTLTIQRTQQEDSAVYLCASSLLAGGQGETQYFGPGTRLLVL.